This T cell receptor (beta chain) derives from a study of T cells expressing NK-cell markers. There are 12 residues in the CDR3. As the method of synthesis, 5'RACE template switching with UMIs yielded TCR beta cDNA. TCRdb re-analyzed the 5' RACE reads; it lists each CDR3 protein once, without DNA. Its table records roughly 150,000 distinct CDR3 sequences. Study-wide results and limits: The share of CD8+ T cells held by dominant NKG2C+ clonotypes was 1.0-7.0% in about 6 donors. The leading position in the CD3+CD56-NKG2C+ fraction of four donors also went to these clonotypes.

On this clonotype itself: The antigen remains unidentified.

This receptor was identified in a man between 18 and 69 years old in good health. The sequencing sample was made of blood T cells: a sorted CD56 or NKG2C T cell subset, CD4+ or CD8+ T cells, or bulk PBMC T cells (not recorded which). The chain carries TRBV12-3 or TRBV12-4 and TRBJ1-1. CDR3 loop: CASTLSAGEAFF.